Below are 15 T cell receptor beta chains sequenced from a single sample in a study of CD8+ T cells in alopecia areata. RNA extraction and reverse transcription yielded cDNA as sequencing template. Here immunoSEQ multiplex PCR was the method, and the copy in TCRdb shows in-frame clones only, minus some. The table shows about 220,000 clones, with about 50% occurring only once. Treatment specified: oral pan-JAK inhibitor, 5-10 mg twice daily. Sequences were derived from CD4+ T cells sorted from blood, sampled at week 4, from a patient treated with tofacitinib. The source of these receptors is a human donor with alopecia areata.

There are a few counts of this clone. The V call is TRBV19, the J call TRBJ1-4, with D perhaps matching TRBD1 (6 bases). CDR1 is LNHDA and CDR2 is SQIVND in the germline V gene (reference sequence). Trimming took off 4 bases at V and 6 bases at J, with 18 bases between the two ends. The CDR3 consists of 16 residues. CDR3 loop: CASSNGQTQYYEKLFF. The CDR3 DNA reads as TGTGCCAGTAGTAACGGACAGACCCAATATTATGAAAAACTGTTTTTT.

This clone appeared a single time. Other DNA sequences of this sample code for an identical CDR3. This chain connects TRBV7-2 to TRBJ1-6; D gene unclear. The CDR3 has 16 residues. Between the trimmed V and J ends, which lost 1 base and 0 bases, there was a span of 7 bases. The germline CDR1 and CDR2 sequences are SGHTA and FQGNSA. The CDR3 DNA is TGTGCCAGCAGCTTAGGTGCCAGCTCCTATAATTCACCCCTCCACTTT. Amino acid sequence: CASSLGASSYNSPLHF.

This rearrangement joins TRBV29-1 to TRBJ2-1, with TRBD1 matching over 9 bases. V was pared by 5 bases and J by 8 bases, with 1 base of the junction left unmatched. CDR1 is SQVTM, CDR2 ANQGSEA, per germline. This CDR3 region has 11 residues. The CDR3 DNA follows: TGCAGCGTTAGACAGGGGGATGAGCAGTTCTTC. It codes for CSVRQGDEQFF.

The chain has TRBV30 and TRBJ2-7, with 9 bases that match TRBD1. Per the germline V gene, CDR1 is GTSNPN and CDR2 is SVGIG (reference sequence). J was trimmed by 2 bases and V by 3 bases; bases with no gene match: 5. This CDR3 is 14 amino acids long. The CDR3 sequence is CAWRPGQGTYEQYF. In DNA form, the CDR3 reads TGTGCCTGGAGACCGGGACAGGGCACCTACGAGCAGTACTTC. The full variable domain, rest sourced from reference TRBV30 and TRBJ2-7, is SQTIHQWPATLVQPVGSPLSLECTVEGTSNPNLYWYRQAAGRGLQLLFYSVGIGQISSEVPQNLSASRPQDRQFILSSKKLLLSDSGFYLCAWRPGQGTYEQYFGPGTRLTVT.

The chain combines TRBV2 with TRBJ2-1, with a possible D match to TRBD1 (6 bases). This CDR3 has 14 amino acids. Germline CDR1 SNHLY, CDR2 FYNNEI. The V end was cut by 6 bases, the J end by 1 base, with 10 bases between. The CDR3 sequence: CASSGTRSYNEQFF. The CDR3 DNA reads TGTGCCAGCAGCGGGACAAGGTCCTACAATGAGCAGTTCTTC.

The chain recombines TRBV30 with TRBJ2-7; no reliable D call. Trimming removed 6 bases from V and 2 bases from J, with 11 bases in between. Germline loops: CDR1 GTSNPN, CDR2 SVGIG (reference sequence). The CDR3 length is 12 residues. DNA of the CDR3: TGTGCCTGCTGCGGTATCACCTACGAGCAGTACTTC. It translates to CACCGITYEQYF.

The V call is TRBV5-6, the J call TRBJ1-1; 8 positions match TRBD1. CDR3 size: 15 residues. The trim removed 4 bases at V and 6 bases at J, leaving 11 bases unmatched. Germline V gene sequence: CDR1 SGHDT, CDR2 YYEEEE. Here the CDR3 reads CASSPLQGVGAEAFF. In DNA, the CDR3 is TGTGCCAGCAGCCCTCTACAGGGGGTTGGGGCTGAAGCTTTCTTT.

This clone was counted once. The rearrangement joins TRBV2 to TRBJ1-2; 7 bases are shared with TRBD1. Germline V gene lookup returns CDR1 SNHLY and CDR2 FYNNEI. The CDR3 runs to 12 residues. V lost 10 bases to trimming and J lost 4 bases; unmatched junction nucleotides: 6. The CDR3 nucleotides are TGTGCCACATACGGGACAGTCTATGGCTACACCTTC. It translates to CATYGTVYGYTF. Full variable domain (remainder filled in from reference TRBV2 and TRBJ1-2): EPEVTQTPSHQVTQMGQEVILRCVPISNHLYFYWYRQILGQKVEFLVSFYNNEISEKSEIFDDQFSVERPDGSNFTLKIRSTKLEDSAMYFCATYGTVYGYTFGSGTRLTVV.

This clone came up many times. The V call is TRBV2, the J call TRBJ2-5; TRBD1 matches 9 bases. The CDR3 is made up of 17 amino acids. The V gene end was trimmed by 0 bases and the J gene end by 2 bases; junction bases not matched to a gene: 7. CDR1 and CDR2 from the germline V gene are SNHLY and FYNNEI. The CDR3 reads CASSEALHRGRQETQYF. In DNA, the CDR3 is TGTGCCAGCAGTGAAGCGCTCCACAGGGGGCGGCAAGAGACCCAGTACTTC.

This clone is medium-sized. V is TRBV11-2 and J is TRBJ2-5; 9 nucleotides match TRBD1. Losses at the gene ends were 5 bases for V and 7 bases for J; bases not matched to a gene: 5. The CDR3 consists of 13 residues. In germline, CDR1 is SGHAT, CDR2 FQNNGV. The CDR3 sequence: CASSPGQGRTQYF. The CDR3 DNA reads TGTGCCAGCAGCCCCGGACAGGGGCGGACCCAGTACTTC.

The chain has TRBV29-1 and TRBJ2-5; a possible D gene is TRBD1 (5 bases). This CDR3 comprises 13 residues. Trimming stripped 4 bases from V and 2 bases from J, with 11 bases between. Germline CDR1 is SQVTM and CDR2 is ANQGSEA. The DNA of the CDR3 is TGCAGCGTTGGGGGCAGGGCACAAGAGACCCAGTACTTC. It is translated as CSVGGRAQETQYF.

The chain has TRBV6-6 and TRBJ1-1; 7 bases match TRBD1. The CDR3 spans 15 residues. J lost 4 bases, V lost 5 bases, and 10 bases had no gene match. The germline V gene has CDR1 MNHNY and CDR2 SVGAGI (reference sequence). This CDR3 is CASSAQGGGSTEAFF. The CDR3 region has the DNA TGTGCCAGCAGTGCCCAGGGGGGGGGTAGCACTGAAGCTTTCTTT.

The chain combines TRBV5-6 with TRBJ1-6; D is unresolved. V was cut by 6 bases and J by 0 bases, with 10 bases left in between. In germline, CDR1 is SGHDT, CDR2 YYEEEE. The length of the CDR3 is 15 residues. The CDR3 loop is CASTPAGSYNSPLHF. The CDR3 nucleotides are TGTGCCAGCACCCCCGCGGGCTCCTATAATTCACCCCTCCACTTT.

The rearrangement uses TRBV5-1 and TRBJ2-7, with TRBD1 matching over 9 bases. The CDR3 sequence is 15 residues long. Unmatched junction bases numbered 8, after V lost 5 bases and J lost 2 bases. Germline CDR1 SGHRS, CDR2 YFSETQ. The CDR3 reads CASSEDRGNPYEQYF. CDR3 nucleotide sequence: TGCGCCAGCAGTGAGGACAGGGGAAATCCCTACGAGCAGTACTTC. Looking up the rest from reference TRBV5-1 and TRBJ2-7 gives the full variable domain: KAGVTQTPRYLIKTRGQQVTLSCSPISGHRSVSWYQQTPGQGLQFLFEYFSETQRNKGNFPGRFSGRQFSNSRSEMNVSTLELGDSALYLCASSEDRGNPYEQYFGPGTRLTVT.

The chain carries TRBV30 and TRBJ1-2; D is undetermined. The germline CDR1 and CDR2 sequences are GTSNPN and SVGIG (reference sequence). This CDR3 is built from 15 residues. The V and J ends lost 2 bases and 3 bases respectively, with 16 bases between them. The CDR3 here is CAWSIVTGRDYGYTF. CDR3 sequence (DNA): TGTGCCTGGAGTATCGTCACGGGTAGGGACTATGGCTACACCTTC.